These T cell receptor beta chains were read from a single sample in a study of blood T cells in healthy people across ages. One entry per CDR3 protein results from TCRdb running MiXCR on the 5' RACE reads. The table has more than 650,000 distinct CDR3 sequences, about 20% seen once; the top ten hold around 22%. Sequences were obtained from blood. The receptors were gathered from a man aged 65 to 85 in good health. Each CDR3 is given with its conserved first and last residue. A D gene is named only where the DNA matches it firmly. Where a row states a size, it is once, few, many or the class of an expanded clone; other rows omit it.

TRBV18	.	TRBJ1-1	few	CASSPLGGSNTEAFF	TGTGCCAGCTCACCTCTGGGGGGGTCGAACACTGAAGCTTTCTTT
TRBV7-2	.	TRBJ2-3	.	CASSSRDRLDTQYF	TGTGCCAGCAGCTCCCGGGACCGACTAGATACGCAGTATTTT
TRBV12-3/TRBV12-4	.	TRBJ2-3	.	CASSLREVPTQYF	TGTGCCAGCAGTTTACGAGAGGTACCTACGCAGTATTTT
TRBV7-2	TRBD2	TRBJ2-3	.	CASSFPNYSGGSTDTQYF	TGTGCCAGCAGCTTTCCTAATTACAGCGGGGGGAGCACAGATACGCAGTATTTT
TRBV7-2	.	TRBJ2-2	many	CASSPGVGELFF	TGTGCCAGCAGCCCGGGTGTTGGGGAGCTGTTTTTT
TRBV20-1	.	TRBJ1-5	.	CSAFTLGQPQHF	TGCAGTGCCTTTACTTTGGGTCAGCCCCAGCATTTT
TRBV3-1	TRBD2	TRBJ2-1	.	CASMRTSGTDEQFF	TGTGCCAGTATGAGGACTAGCGGGACCGATGAGCAGTTCTTC
TRBV5-1	.	TRBJ1-1	few	CASSLEGARNTEAFF	TGCGCCAGCAGCTTGGAGGGTGCCAGGAACACTGAAGCTTTCTTT
TRBV14	.	TRBJ2-1	few	CASSQDFRPRYNEQFF	TGTGCCAGCAGCCAAGATTTCAGACCGAGATACAATGAGCAGTTCTTC
TRBV5-1	.	TRBJ2-5	.	CASSLGPQEIMAF	TGCGCCAGCAGCCTTGGGCCCCAAGAGATCATGGCCTTC
TRBV29-1	.	TRBJ1-2	few	CSVQDWGKSNYGYTF	TGCAGCGTTCAGGACTGGGGCAAGTCTAACTATGGCTACACCTTC
TRBV5-5	.	TRBJ1-3	.	CASSLLVYSGNTIYF	TGTGCCAGCAGCTTGTTAGTCTACTCTGGAAACACCATATATTTT
TRBV5-6	TRBD1	TRBJ2-5	few	CASSLIPDRKSRAQYF	TGTGCCAGCAGCCTTATACCGGACAGGAAAAGTAGGGCCCAGTACTTC
TRBV20-1	.	TRBJ2-3	.	CSAWGAGPTDTQYF	TGCAGTGCTTGGGGTGCGGGACCGACGGATACGCAGTATTTT
TRBV11-3	.	TRBJ2-5	few	CASSLGSRGTQYF	TGTGCCAGCAGCCTGGGCTCCCGAGGGACCCAGTACTTC
TRBV5-1	TRBD2	TRBJ2-3	.	CASKLAGRDTQYF	TGCGCCAGCAAACTAGCGGGGCGAGATACGCAGTATTTT
TRBV9	.	TRBJ1-3	few	CASSVGGDAFLSGNTIYF	TGTGCCAGCAGCGTAGGCGGGGACGCCTTCCTCTCTGGAAACACCATATATTTT
TRBV7-2	.	TRBJ2-4	.	CASSSTLAKNIQYF	TGTGCCAGCAGCTCCACCCTAGCCAAAAACATTCAGTACTTC
TRBV11-2	.	TRBJ2-1	many	CASSSRGEQFF	TGTGCCAGCAGCTCGCGAGGTGAGCAGTTCTTC
TRBV13	TRBD2	TRBJ2-1	.	CASSLLLAGYNEQFF	TGTGCCAGCAGCTTACTTCTAGCGGGGTACAATGAGCAGTTCTTC
TRBV10-3	.	TRBJ1-5	.	CAISEGGQAQPQHF	TGTGCCATCAGTGAAGGAGGGCAGGCTCAGCCCCAGCATTTT
TRBV29-1	.	TRBJ1-1	.	CSVRQGGSEVFF	TGCAGCGTTCGTCAAGGGGGGAGTGAAGTTTTCTTT
TRBV29-1	.	TRBJ2-2	few	CSVALGGTGELFF	TGCAGCGTGGCCCTGGGTGGGACCGGGGAGCTGTTTTTT
TRBV6-5	.	TRBJ2-6	.	CASSSPLSVSGANVLTF	TGTGCCAGCAGTTCTCCTCTGTCAGTCTCTGGGGCCAACGTCCTGACTTTC
TRBV29-1	.	TRBJ2-1	.	CSVDQVGAEQFF	TGCAGCGTTGACCAGGTCGGGGCTGAGCAGTTCTTC
TRBV9	.	TRBJ2-5	.	CASSVNVGQETQYF	TGTGCCAGCAGCGTTAACGTTGGCCAAGAGACCCAGTACTTC
TRBV4-3	TRBD1	TRBJ1-2	.	CASSQQTHRGLHYGYTF	TGCGCCAGCAGCCAACAAACCCACAGGGGGCTTCACTATGGCTACACCTTC
TRBV27	.	TRBJ2-1	.	CASSFKTRSNEQFF	TGTGCCAGCAGTTTTAAGACTAGGTCCAATGAGCAGTTCTTC
TRBV24-1	TRBD2	TRBJ2-5	.	CATSRSAGGRETQYF	TGTGCCACCAGTCGTTCAGCGGGAGGACGAGAGACCCAGTACTTC
TRBV12-3/TRBV12-4	.	TRBJ1-6	.	CASSPRPWALHF	TGTGCCAGCAGCCCGAGACCCTGGGCCCTCCACTTT